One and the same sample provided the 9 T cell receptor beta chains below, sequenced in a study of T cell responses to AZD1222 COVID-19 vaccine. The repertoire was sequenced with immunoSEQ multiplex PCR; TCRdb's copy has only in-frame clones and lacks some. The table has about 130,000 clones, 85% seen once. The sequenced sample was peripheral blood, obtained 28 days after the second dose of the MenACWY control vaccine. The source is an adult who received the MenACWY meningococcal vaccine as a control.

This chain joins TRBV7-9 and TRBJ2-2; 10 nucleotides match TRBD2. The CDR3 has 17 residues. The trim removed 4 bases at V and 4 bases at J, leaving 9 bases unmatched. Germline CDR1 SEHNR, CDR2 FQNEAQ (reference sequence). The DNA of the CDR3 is TGTGCCAGCAGCTGGGCTAGCGGGAGTTCTTCCACCGGGGAGCTGTTTTTT. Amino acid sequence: CASSWASGSSSTGELFF. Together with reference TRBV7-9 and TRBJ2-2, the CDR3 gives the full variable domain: DTGVSQNPRHKITKRGQNVTFRCDPISEHNRLYWYRQTLGQGPEFLTYFQNEAQLEKSRLLSDRFSAERPKGSFSTLEIQRTEQGDSAMYLCASSWASGSSSTGELFFGEGSRLTVL.

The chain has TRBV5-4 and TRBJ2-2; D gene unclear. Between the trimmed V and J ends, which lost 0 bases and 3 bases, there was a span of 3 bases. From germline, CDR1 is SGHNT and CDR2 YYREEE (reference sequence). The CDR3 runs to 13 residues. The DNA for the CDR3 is TGTGCCAGCAGCTTGGTTGACACCGGGGAGCTGTTTTTT. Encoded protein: CASSLVDTGELFF. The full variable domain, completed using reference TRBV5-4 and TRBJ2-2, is ETGVTQSPTHLIKTRGQQVTLRCSSQSGHNTVSWYQQALGQGPQFIFQYYREEENGRGNFPPRFSGLQFPNYSSELNVNALELDDSALYLCASSLVDTGELFFGEGSRLTVL.

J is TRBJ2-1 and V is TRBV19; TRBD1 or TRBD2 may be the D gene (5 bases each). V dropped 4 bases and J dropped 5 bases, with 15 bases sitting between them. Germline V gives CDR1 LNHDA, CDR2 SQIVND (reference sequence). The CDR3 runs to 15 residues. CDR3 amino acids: CASSTLRDANNEQFF. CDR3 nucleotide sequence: TGTGCCAGTAGTACCCTCCGGGACGCCAACAATGAGCAGTTCTTC.

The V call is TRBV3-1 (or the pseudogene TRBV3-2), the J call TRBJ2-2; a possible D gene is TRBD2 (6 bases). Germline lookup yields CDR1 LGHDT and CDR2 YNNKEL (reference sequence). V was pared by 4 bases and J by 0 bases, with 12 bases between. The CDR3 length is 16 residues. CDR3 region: CASSPAGTSNTGELFF. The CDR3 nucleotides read TGTGCCAGCAGCCCCGCCGGGACTTCGAACACCGGGGAGCTGTTTTTT.

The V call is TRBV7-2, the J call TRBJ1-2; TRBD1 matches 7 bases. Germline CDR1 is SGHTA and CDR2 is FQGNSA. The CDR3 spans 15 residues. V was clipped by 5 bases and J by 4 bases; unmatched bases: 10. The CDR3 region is CASSPRQGNLYGYTF. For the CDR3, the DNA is TGTGCCAGCAGCCCCCGACAGGGCAACCTCTATGGCTACACCTTC.

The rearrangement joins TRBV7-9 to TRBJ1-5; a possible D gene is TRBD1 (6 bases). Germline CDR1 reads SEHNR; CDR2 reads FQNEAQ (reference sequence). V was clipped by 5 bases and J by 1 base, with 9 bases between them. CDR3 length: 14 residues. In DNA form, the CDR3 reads TGTGCCAGCAGCCGAGGACAGAGCAATCAGCCCCAGCATTTT. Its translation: CASSRGQSNQPQHF.

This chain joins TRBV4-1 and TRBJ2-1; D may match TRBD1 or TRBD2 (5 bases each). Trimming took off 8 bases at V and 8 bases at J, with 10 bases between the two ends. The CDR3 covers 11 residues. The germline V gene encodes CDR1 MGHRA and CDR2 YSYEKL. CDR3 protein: CASSRGDEQFF. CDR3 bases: TGCGCCAGCTCGAGGGGTGATGAGCAGTTCTTC.

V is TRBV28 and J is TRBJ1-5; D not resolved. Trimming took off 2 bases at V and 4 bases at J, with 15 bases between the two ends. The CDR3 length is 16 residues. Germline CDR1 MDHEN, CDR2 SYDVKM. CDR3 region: CASSLPSSSGNQPQHF. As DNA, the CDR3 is TGTGCCAGCAGTTTACCCTCTTCGTCGGGGAATCAGCCCCAGCATTTT.

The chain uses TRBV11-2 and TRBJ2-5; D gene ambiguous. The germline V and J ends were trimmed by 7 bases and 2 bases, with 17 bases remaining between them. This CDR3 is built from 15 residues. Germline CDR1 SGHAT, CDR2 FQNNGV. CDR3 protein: CASTLQPGSQETQYF. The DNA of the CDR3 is TGTGCCAGCACCCTACAACCTGGGTCTCAAGAGACCCAGTACTTC.